Listed here are 4 T cell receptor beta chains from one sample, sequenced in a study of blood T cell repertoires in COVID-19 (dated by TCRdb to 2018 to 2021). The method behind the library was the immunoSEQ multiplex PCR assay. TCRdb's version of the immuneACCESS table is confined to in-frame rearrangements and falls short of the full clone set. An unresolved V gene accounts for under half of the shortfall where checked; the remainder is of unknown origin. This sample lists over 450,000 clones; roughly 89% were detected once. The top ten hold roughly 0.9% of the sample. Source material: peripheral blood. These receptors were taken from a man between 18 and 29 years old with COVID-19, enrolled during active disease.

V gene TRBV11-2 combines with J gene TRBJ1-3, with a tentative D call TRBD1 (5 bases). V was trimmed by 5 bases and J by 0 bases, leaving 11 bases between them. The germline CDR1 and CDR2 sequences are SGHAT and FQNNGV. The CDR3 loop spans 15 amino acids. The CDR3 loop reads CASSTTVSSGNTIYF. DNA of the CDR3: TGTGCCAGCAGCACGACAGTAAGCTCTGGAAACACCATATATTTT.

The CDR3 region is CASSITGVETQYF. The DNA for the CDR3 is TGTGCCAGTAGTATAACCGGGGTGGAGACCCAGTACTTC. The chain uses TRBV19 and TRBJ2-5, with D possibly TRBD2 on 5 matching bases. Germline V CDR1 and CDR2: LNHDA, SQIVND (reference sequence). Trimming removed 2 bases from V and 5 bases from J, with 9 bases in between. The CDR3 consists of 13 residues. Variable domain in full (rest from reference TRBV19 and TRBJ2-5): DGGITQSPKYLFRKEGQNVTLSCEQNLNHDAMYWYRQDPGQGLRLIYYSQIVNDFQKGDIAEGYSVSREKKESFPLTVTSAQKNPTAFYLCASSITGVETQYFGPGTRLLVL.

This clone was picked up one time. This chain links TRBV7-9 with TRBJ2-7; D not resolved. Trimming shortened V by 1 base and J by 0 bases, and 4 bases separated the two germline ends. Germline V gene data show CDR1 as SEHNR and CDR2 as FQNEAQ (reference sequence). This CDR3 is 13 amino acids long. CDR3 coding DNA: TGTGCCAGCAGCTTAGGGCTCTCCTACGAGCAGTACTTC. This encodes CASSLGLSYEQYF. The entire variable domain, with the rest obtained from reference TRBV7-9 and TRBJ2-7, is as follows: DTGVSQNPRHKITKRGQNVTFRCDPISEHNRLYWYRQTLGQGPEFLTYFQNEAQLEKSRLLSDRFSAERPKGSFSTLEIQRTEQGDSAMYLCASSLGLSYEQYFGPGTRLTVT.

The V and J genes are TRBV5-1 and TRBJ2-2, with 7 bases fitting TRBD1. Germline V lookup: CDR1 SGHRS, CDR2 YFSETQ. J lost 1 base, V lost 0 bases, and 3 bases had no gene match. The CDR3 totals 16 residues. Here the CDR3 DNA reads TGCGCCAGCAGCTTGGGTGACAGGGAGAACACCGGGGAGCTGTTTTTT. Protein sequence: CASSLGDRENTGELFF.